This T cell receptor beta chain was sequenced during a study of shared clonotypes between healthy human individuals. Libraries were prepared by immunoSEQ multiplex PCR; TCRdb keeps only in-frame clonotypes and omits some of them. This table has 2 million to 2.5 million clones, 85% to 95% appearing once. Germline assignment: CDR1 SGHRS and CDR2 YFSETQ. The germline V and J ends were trimmed by 4 bases and 6 bases, with 11 bases remaining between them. The CDR3 sequence is 13 residues long. Concerning this clone itself: This sample includes further DNA sequences coding for the same CDR3.

The rearrangement uses TRBV5-1 and TRBJ2-1; a possible D gene is TRBD2 (7 bases). The sample comprised naive CD4+ T cells from PBMCs. As to subset: CD45RA+ positively selected. The clonotype comes from a man younger than 35 in good health. Some clones in this sample may be carry-over from other donors' samples. The DNA of the CDR3 is TGCGCCAGCAGCAGGGAGGGGGGCAATGAGCAGTTCTTC. Its protein is CASSREGGNEQFF.